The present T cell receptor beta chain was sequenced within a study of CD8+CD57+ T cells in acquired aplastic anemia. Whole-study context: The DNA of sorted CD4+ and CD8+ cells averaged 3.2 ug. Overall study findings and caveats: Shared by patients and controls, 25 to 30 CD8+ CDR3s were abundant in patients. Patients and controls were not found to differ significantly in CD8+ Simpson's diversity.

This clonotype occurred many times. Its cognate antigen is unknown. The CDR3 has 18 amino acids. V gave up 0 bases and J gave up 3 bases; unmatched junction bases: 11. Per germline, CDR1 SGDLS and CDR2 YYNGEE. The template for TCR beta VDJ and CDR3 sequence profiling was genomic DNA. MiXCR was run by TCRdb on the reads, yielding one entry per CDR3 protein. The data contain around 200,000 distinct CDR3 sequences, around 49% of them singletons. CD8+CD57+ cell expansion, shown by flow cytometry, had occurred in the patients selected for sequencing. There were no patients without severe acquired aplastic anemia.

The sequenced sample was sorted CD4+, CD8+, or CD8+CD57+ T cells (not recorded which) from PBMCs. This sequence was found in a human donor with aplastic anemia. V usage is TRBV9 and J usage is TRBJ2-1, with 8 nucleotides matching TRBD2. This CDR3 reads CASSVATGGRGDYNEQFF. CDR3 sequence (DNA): TGTGCCAGCAGCGTAGCTACGGGAGGGCGGGGGGACTACAATGAGCAGTTCTTC.